This T cell receptor (beta chain) was recovered during a study of T cells in Graves' hyperthyroidism and ophthalmopathy. General study findings and limits: In blood, most of the thyroid clonotypes expanded above 0.001 were also present. The model anticipated ophthalmopathy a median around six months pre-onset.

Amplified TCR beta CDR3 regions came from RNA transcripts. The HTBI primer set was used in a first-round RT-PCR of the TCR CDR3. Via MiXCR, TCRdb re-called the multiplex PCR reads, giving one row per CDR3 protein. The sample has more than 350,000 distinct CDR3 sequences, roughly 17% seen once. This clonotype was seen repeatedly, ten times or more. The target antigen is unknown. Clinicians diagnosed patients from clinical symptoms, serum thyroxine and TRAb, thyroid ultrasound and orbital computed tomography. The source of the PBMCs was approximately 9.5 ml of fresh peripheral blood. This CDR3 is built from 16 residues. Germline V CDR1 and CDR2: SEHNR, FQNEAQ (reference sequence). After removal of 0 bases from V and 0 bases from J, the junction contained 0 bases not matched to a gene.

Sequenced sample: blood. The rearrangement uses TRBV7-9 and TRBJ2-3; 10 bases line up with TRBD2. The sequence derives from a woman younger than 45 with Graves' hyperthyroidism that later progressed to Graves' ophthalmopathy. The CDR3 spells CASSLAGLASTDTQYF. CDR3 nucleotide sequence: TGTGCCAGCAGCTTAGCGGGACTAGCGAGCACAGATACGCAGTATTTT.